These 11 T cell receptor beta chains came from one sample sequenced in a study of blood T cell repertoires in COVID-19. Profiling relied on immunoSEQ multiplex PCR, and the TCRdb table lists in-frame clones only, not all of them. Among roughly 290,000 clones listed, 80% to 90% were seen once. The sequenced material came from PBMCs or T cells enriched from blood (not recorded which). Every receptor here comes from a man under 40 who had recovered from COVID-19.

The gene calls are TRBV24-1 and TRBJ2-7; possibly TRBD2 for D (5 bases). The CDR3 has 13 amino acids. Germline CDR1 reads KGHDR; CDR2 reads SFDVKD. With 5 bases removed from V and 7 bases from J, the gap between germline ends came to 14 bases. The CDR3 spells CATSAKFSGEQYF. The CDR3 coding sequence is TGTGCCACCAGTGCTAAATTTTCGGGGGAGCAGTACTTC.

The chain is built from TRBV3-1 (or the pseudogene TRBV3-2) and TRBJ1-1, with D perhaps TRBD1 (5 bases). Per the germline V gene, CDR1 is LGHDT and CDR2 is YNNKEL (reference sequence). The CDR3 spans 14 residues. Trimming took off 3 bases at V and 5 bases at J, with 13 bases between the two ends. CDR3 sequence reads: CASSQEGWETEAFF. The CDR3, as DNA: TGTGCCAGCAGCCAGGAGGGGTGGGAAACTGAAGCTTTCTTT.

V is TRBV2 and J is TRBJ2-3; 13 nucleotides align to TRBD2. The V gene's germline CDR1 is SNHLY and CDR2 FYNNEI. CDR3 length equals 17 residues. The junction had 11 bases not matched to a gene; V was cut back by 7 bases and J by 4 bases. CDR3 residues: CASKLDGTSGVADTQYF. As DNA, the CDR3 is TGTGCCAGCAAACTTGATGGGACTAGCGGGGTCGCAGATACGCAGTATTTT.

V gene TRBV5-8 combines with J gene TRBJ1-5; 8 bases align to TRBD1. This CDR3 comprises 13 residues. CDR1 is SGHTS and CDR2 is YDEGEE in the germline V gene. The junction had 3 bases not matched to a gene; V was cut back by 7 bases and J by 3 bases. CDR3 amino acids: CASGQGTNQPQHF. The CDR3 coding sequence is TGTGCCAGCGGACAGGGTACCAATCAGCCCCAGCATTTT.

Concerning this clone itself: One junction end disagrees with the germline gene, perhaps due to a read error. The rearrangement links TRBV2 to TRBJ1-2; 10 bases fit TRBD1. The CDR3 contains 13 residues. In germline, CDR1 is SNHLY, CDR2 FYNNEI. CDR3 coding DNA: TGTGCCGGCAGGACAGGGGGTTATGATGGCTACACCTTC. Protein: CAGRTGGYDGYTF.

The chain uses TRBV3-1 (or the pseudogene TRBV3-2) and TRBJ2-7, with 9 positions matching TRBD2. The V gene's germline CDR1 is LGHDT and CDR2 YNNKEL (reference sequence). The CDR3 totals 16 residues. J gave up 5 bases and V 4 bases, and 12 bases lay outside the gene matches. The CDR3 nucleotides read TGTGCCAGCAGCCCACCGGGACTAGCCTTTTCCAACGAGCAGTACTTC. Its protein product is CASSPPGLAFSNEQYF.

Notes on this clone: Relative to the germline gene, one junction end is altered; a read error may explain this. V is TRBV23-1 and J is TRBJ1-2; D gene uncertain. TRBV23-1 carries the ORF label, with uncertain function. The CDR3 length is 10 residues. CDR3 protein: CASTKPTPYF. CDR3 sequence (DNA): TGCGCCAGCACAAAACCGACTCCATACTTC.

This clone was seen at least ten times. The chain combines TRBV5-1 with TRBJ2-3, with D tentatively TRBD2 (6 bases). This CDR3 is built from 17 residues. The V and J ends lost 2 bases and 2 bases respectively, with 18 bases between them. The germline V gene encodes CDR1 SGHRS and CDR2 YFSETQ. For the CDR3, the DNA is TGCGCCAGCAGCTTCCGCGGGGCAATCGCAGCCACAGATACGCAGTATTTT. Its protein product is CASSFRGAIAATDTQYF.

The chain employs TRBV9 and TRBJ1-1; D gene ambiguous. The germline V gene encodes CDR1 SGDLS and CDR2 YYNGEE. V dropped 0 bases and J dropped 7 bases, with 10 bases sitting between them. CDR3 size: 13 residues. The CDR3 region has the DNA TGTGCCAGCAGCGTAGGAGGCCCAAATGAAGCTTTCTTT. It codes for CASSVGGPNEAFF.

This clone was observed once. The chain has TRBV7-8 and TRBJ2-7, with 11 nucleotides matching TRBD2. V was clipped by 4 bases and J by 6 bases; unmatched bases: 2. The CDR3 length is 13 residues. Germline CDR1 is SGHVS and CDR2 is FQNEAQ. CDR3 loop: CASSWGLAAEQYF. CDR3 nucleotide sequence: TGTGCCAGCAGCTGGGGACTAGCGGCCGAGCAGTACTTC. The whole variable domain, remainder taken from reference TRBV7-8 and TRBJ2-7, is GAGVSQSPRYKVAKRGQDVALRCDPISGHVSLFWYQQALGQGPEFLTYFQNEAQLDKSGLPSDRFFAERPEGSVSTLKIQRTQQEDSAVYLCASSWGLAAEQYFGPGTRLTVT.

The chain couples TRBV10-2 to TRBJ1-1; weak D call: TRBD1 (6 bases). The CDR3 consists of 14 residues. The germline V gene has CDR1 WSHSY and CDR2 SAAADI. Trimming pared 4 bases from V and 4 bases from J, leaving 13 bases between. The CDR3 sequence is CASSVARGSTEAFF. CDR3 DNA: TGCGCCAGCAGTGTCGCGAGGGGGAGCACTGAAGCTTTCTTT.